This note documents a single TCR beta chain sequence. This record comes from a study of blood T cell repertoires in COVID-19. Across the whole study: The origin of the acute and convalescent COVID-19 samples was the United States, Italy and Spain. The analysed material was cDNA or gDNA that came from T cells, B-cell-depleted T cells, or PBMCs.

Each participant's cohort was designated according to participant-reported clinical history. Recovered participants had two consecutive negative NP/OP PCR tests, healthcare professional clearance, or symptom resolution. Generated by immunoSEQ multiplex PCR, the TCRdb table keeps only in-frame clones and is missing some. The table has around 180,000 clones, about 84% seen once. The sequencing sample was made of PBMCs or T cells enriched from blood (not recorded which). The sequence came from a woman aged 25 to 39 who had recovered from COVID-19.

The CDR3, as DNA: TGTGCCAGCAGCCGAACAGGGGGCGGTGGAAACACCATATATTTT. Translated, it gives CASSRTGGGGNTIYF. V usage is TRBV9 and J usage is TRBJ1-3; 9 nucleotides match TRBD1. Germline lookup yields CDR1 SGDLS and CDR2 YYNGEE. The CDR3 runs to 15 residues. The J segment lost 3 bases and the V segment lost 4 bases, leaving 5 bases of the junction unmatched.